The 20 T cell receptor beta chains below all came from one sample that was sequenced in a study of cytomegalovirus exposure and HLA in healthy donors. Primers: 60 Vbeta forward and 13 Jbeta reverse. Sequencing was performed with immunoSEQ multiplex PCR; in TCRdb, only in-frame clones are kept and a portion is missing. The sample records more than 95,000 clones, around 80% being singletons. The sequenced material came from PBMCs. The receptors come from a female donor in good health and CMV-seronegative.

The V call is TRBV19, the J call TRBJ1-1; D gene uncertain. The CDR3 consists of 14 residues. The V gene lost 6 bases and the J gene lost 4 bases, with 15 bases spanning the gap. CDR1 LNHDA and CDR2 SQIVND come from the germline V gene (reference sequence). In DNA form, the CDR3 reads TGTGCCAGTAGCCCCAGAGGGTCCCGCACTGAAGCTTTCTTT. This translates into CASSPRGSRTEAFF.

This clone was counted only a few times. The rearrangement uses TRBV5-1 and TRBJ1-1; 8 nucleotides match TRBD1. Germline CDR1 SGHRS, CDR2 YFSETQ. CDR3 length: 18 residues. V shed 7 bases, J shed 1 base, and the junction held 18 bases outside the gene matches. CDR3 loop: CASAADRGRKYTNTEAFF. CDR3 DNA: TGCGCCAGCGCGGCAGACAGGGGCCGAAAATATACGAACACTGAAGCTTTCTTT.

The chain employs TRBV25-1 and TRBJ1-5; D may be TRBD1 (5 bases). Germline V CDR1 and CDR2: MGHDK, SYGVNS. The CDR3 totals 12 residues. With 4 bases removed from V and 5 bases from J, the gap between germline ends came to 6 bases. CDR3 loop: CASSARDQPQHF. The CDR3 bases are TGTGCCAGCAGTGCCAGGGATCAGCCCCAGCATTTT.

The rearrangement links TRBV9 to TRBJ2-7; D is uncertain. The V end lost 4 bases, the J end lost 2 bases, and 13 bases lay between the germline ends. Germline CDR1 reads SGDLS; CDR2 reads YYNGEE. This CDR3 spans 14 amino acids. DNA of the CDR3: TGTGCCAGCAGCCCTCGTCCCTCAGCCTACGAGCAGTACTTC. Amino acids: CASSPRPSAYEQYF.

This clone has a handful of counts. The V call is TRBV7-3, the J call TRBJ2-7; 9 nucleotides line up with TRBD2. CDR1 is SGHTA and CDR2 is FQGTGA in the germline V gene. This CDR3 is 17 amino acids long. The trim removed 0 bases at V and 0 bases at J, leaving 6 bases unmatched. In nucleotides, the CDR3 is TGTGCCAGCAGCTTAACGGCTAGCGGGGTCAGCTCCTACGAGCAGTACTTC. As protein: CASSLTASGVSSYEQYF.

The J gene is TRBJ1-1, the V gene TRBV5-1; 9 nucleotides line up with TRBD1. Trimming removed 0 bases from V and 0 bases from J; junction bases left unmatched: 0. The CDR3 is made up of 15 amino acids. From germline, CDR1 is SGHRS and CDR2 YFSETQ. The CDR3 loop reads CASSLDRGLNTEAFF. As DNA, the CDR3 is TGCGCCAGCAGCTTGGACAGGGGGCTGAACACTGAAGCTTTCTTT. The entire variable domain, with the rest obtained from reference TRBV5-1 and TRBJ1-1, is as follows: KAGVTQTPRYLIKTRGQQVTLSCSPISGHRSVSWYQQTPGQGLQFLFEYFSETQRNKGNFPGRFSGRQFSNSRSEMNVSTLELGDSALYLCASSLDRGLNTEAFFGQGTRLTVV.

This clone showed up just once. J is TRBJ2-1 and V is TRBV10-3; 13 bases are shared with TRBD2. Germline CDR1 reads ENHRY; CDR2 reads SYGVKD. The CDR3 is made up of 16 amino acids. The junction had 5 bases not matched to a gene; V was cut back by 5 bases and J by 4 bases. CDR3: CAISSGTSGVYNEQFF. CDR3 in DNA: TGTGCCATCAGTTCCGGGACTAGCGGGGTGTACAATGAGCAGTTCTTC.

The chain has TRBV11-2 and TRBJ2-5, with a weak D call TRBD1 (6 bases). CDR1 is SGHAT and CDR2 is FQNNGV in the germline V gene. CDR3 length: 16 residues. V shed 1 base and J shed 5 bases, with 17 bases lying between them. This chain's CDR3 is CASSLGMQGHRETQYF. The CDR3 coding sequence is TGTGCCAGCAGCTTAGGGATGCAGGGGCATAGGGAGACCCAGTACTTC.

V usage is TRBV6-1 and J usage is TRBJ2-1, with TRBD2 matching 8 bases. The CDR3 spans 16 residues. Germline V gives CDR1 MNHNS, CDR2 SASEGT. V was clipped by 4 bases and J by 4 bases; unmatched bases: 9. CDR3 in amino acids: CASSVNPGGRYNEQFF. CDR3 nucleotide sequence: TGTGCCAGCAGTGTAAACCCGGGGGGGCGATACAATGAGCAGTTCTTC.

The rearrangement uses TRBV10-3 and TRBJ2-7, with a possible D match to TRBD2 (6 bases). The CDR3 sequence is 13 residues long. Trimming took off 0 bases at V and 9 bases at J, with 12 bases between the two ends. Germline values: CDR1 ENHRY, CDR2 SYGVKD. As DNA, the CDR3 is TGTGCCATCAGTGAGTCGGGCGGGGTGGGGCAGTACTTC. This translates into CAISESGGVGQYF.

CDR3 amino acids: CASSISEASEKLFF. DNA for the CDR3: TGTGCCAGCAGTATCTCGGAGGCGAGTGAAAAACTGTTTTTT. This chain links TRBV27 with TRBJ1-4; D remains unclear. There are 14 residues in the CDR3. Between the trimmed V and J ends, which lost 5 bases and 7 bases, there was a span of 14 bases. Germline CDR1 is MNHEY and CDR2 is SMNVEV (reference sequence). Together with reference TRBV27 and TRBJ1-4, the CDR3 gives the full variable domain: EAQVTQNPRYLITVTGKKLTVTCSQNMNHEYMSWYRQDPGLGLRQIYYSMNVEVTDKGDVPEGYKVSRKEKRNFPLILESPSPNQTSLYFCASSISEASEKLFFGSGTQLSVL.

This clone occurred a few times. The chain links TRBV13 to TRBJ2-2, with a tentative D call TRBD2 (6 bases). This CDR3 region has 13 residues. Germline CDR1 and CDR2: PRHDT and FYEKMQ (reference sequence). V lost 4 bases and J lost 8, with 11 bases in between. The CDR3 coding sequence is TGTGCCAGCAGCTCCGGGGGTGGGGGGGAGCTGTTTTTT. The encoded protein is CASSSGGGGELFF.

The gene calls are TRBV5-8 and TRBJ2-1; no clear D. V gave up 4 bases and J gave up 0 bases, with 5 bases separating them. The CDR3 is made up of 13 amino acids. Germline CDR1 and CDR2: SGHTS and YDEGEE. The CDR3 protein is CASSLDSYNEQFF. CDR3 in DNA: TGTGCCAGCAGCCTAGACTCCTACAATGAGCAGTTCTTC.

The chain combines TRBV30 with TRBJ1-5, with 9 bases fitting TRBD1. The CDR3 totals 13 residues. After removal of 4 bases from V and 9 bases from J, the junction contained 7 bases not matched to a gene. Looked up from germline, CDR1 is GTSNPN and CDR2 is SVGIG (reference sequence). CDR3 region: CAWNRDRVSPQHF. The CDR3 DNA follows: TGTGCCTGGAACCGGGACAGGGTGTCGCCCCAGCATTTT.

The V gene is TRBV7-8, the J gene TRBJ2-2; D possibly corresponds to TRBD2 (5 bases). V was shortened by 3 bases and J by 6 bases, with 8 bases between the two germline ends. The CDR3 is 13 amino acids. The germline gives CDR1 SGHVS, CDR2 FQNEAQ. The CDR3 region is CASSFRGAGELFF. CDR3 in DNA: TGTGCCAGCAGCTTCCGGGGAGCCGGGGAGCTGTTTTTT.

The chain couples TRBV10-1 to TRBJ2-3, with D possibly matching TRBD2 (6 bases). Germline V gives CDR1 WNHNN, CDR2 SYGVQD (reference sequence). The CDR3 runs 12 residues. The V end was cut by 10 bases, the J end by 5 bases, with 13 bases between. CDR3 coding DNA: TGCGCCACCGGGACGGAGGGAGATACGCAGTATTTT. Residues: CATGTEGDTQYF.

The V gene is TRBV2, the J gene TRBJ2-3; 9 nucleotides line up with TRBD2. The CDR3 has 15 amino acids. Unmatched junction bases numbered 7, after V lost 2 bases and J lost 7 bases. CDR1 is SNHLY, CDR2 FYNNEI, per germline. CDR3 amino acids: CASSERAGGGNTQYF. CDR3 bases: TGTGCCAGCAGTGAAAGGGCGGGAGGGGGAAATACGCAGTATTTT.

The CDR3, as DNA: TGTGCCATCAGCCAAAAATCGGGAGACACCATATATTTT. Translating gives CAISQKSGDTIYF. The chain carries TRBV10-3 and TRBJ1-3; D gene unclear. CDR1 is ENHRY, CDR2 SYGVKD, per germline. This CDR3 is 13 amino acids long. V lost 6 bases, J lost 8 bases, and 14 bases lay in between.

CDR3: CATSDRGSTDTQYF. The DNA of the CDR3 is TGTGCCACCTCGGACAGGGGCAGCACAGATACGCAGTATTTT. The V call is TRBV2, the J call TRBJ2-3; 9 bases agree with TRBD1. The V gene's germline CDR1 is SNHLY and CDR2 FYNNEI. J lost 0 bases, V lost 10 bases, and 5 bases had no gene match. The CDR3 has 14 amino acids. The full variable domain, rest sourced from reference TRBV2 and TRBJ2-3, is EPEVTQTPSHQVTQMGQEVILRCVPISNHLYFYWYRQILGQKVEFLVSFYNNEISEKSEIFDDQFSVERPDGSNFTLKIRSTKLEDSAMYFCATSDRGSTDTQYFGPGTRLTVL.

The chain links TRBV28 to TRBJ2-1, with D perhaps TRBD2 (6 bases). The CDR3 is made up of 14 amino acids. In germline, CDR1 is MDHEN, CDR2 SYDVKM. V lost 7 bases, J lost 4 bases, and 14 bases lay in between. Here the CDR3 reads CASIEAGTYNEQFF. CDR3 nucleotides: TGTGCCAGCATCGAAGCGGGCACATACAATGAGCAGTTCTTC.